This T cell receptor (beta chain) was profiled in a study of CD8 T cells in ankylosing spondylitis. This clonotype was counted only a few times. The junction had 8 bases not matched to a gene; V was cut back by 4 bases and J by 2 bases. The CDR3 totals 16 residues. Germline CDR1 reads SGHRS; CDR2 reads YFSETQ. Each CDR3 protein is one row after TCRdb ran MiXCR on the 5' RACE reads. The sample lists some 200,000 distinct CDR3 sequences, roughly 13% seen once, with 16% in the top ten. J is TRBJ2-7 and V is TRBV5-1, with TRBD2 matching over 11 bases. The clonotype was recovered from a male donor with ankylosing spondylitis or in good health (not recorded which). Sequencing was carried out using blood, either unsorted or a sorted T cell fraction (not recorded which). CDR3: CASSLGTSGLTYEQYF. CDR3 nucleotide sequence: TGCGCCAGCAGCCTCGGGACTAGCGGACTTACCTACGAGCAGTACTTC.